Sequencing of this TCR beta chain was carried out in a study of control samples from healthy donors and cancer patients. The CDR3 extends over 15 amino acids. Germline V gene data show CDR1 as SNHLY and CDR2 as FYNNEI. Trimming took 4 bases from V and 2 from J, leaving 12 bases between them. Produced via immunoSEQ multiplex PCR; TCRdb's table is partial and in-frame only. The sample holds 390,000 or so clones, approximately 92% seen once. The receptor's source is a man between 40 and 49 years old with head and neck cancer. Sequencing input: PBMCs. The chain uses TRBV2 and TRBJ2-1, with D perhaps matching TRBD1 (6 bases). The CDR3 sequence: CASSGGHSPYNEQFF. DNA of the CDR3: TGTGCCAGCAGTGGGGGACATTCCCCCTACAATGAGCAGTTCTTC.